This TCR beta chain was sequenced for a study of T-cell memory formation after mild COVID-19. Study-level background: There were largely donor-specific TCR clusters.

Study-wide points: Clones that contracted from day 15 to 85 had balanced CD4/CD8; later expanders were CD4+ biased.

The CDR3 extends over 14 amino acids. Between the trimmed V and J ends, which lost 3 bases and 0 bases, there was a span of 12 bases. CDR1 GTSNPN and CDR2 SVGIG come from the germline V gene (reference sequence). In the case of this clonotype: Antigen specificity is unknown.

It was 5'RACE with constant-segment primers that produced the TCR alpha and TCR beta cDNA libraries, which carried sample barcodes and UMIs. TCRdb independently ran MiXCR on the 5' RACE reads; one entry per CDR3 protein. The profile shows under 400,000 distinct CDR3 sequences, approximately 21% of them singletons. The clonotype was recovered from an adult woman who had mild COVID-19 (a few samples of this study predate the infection). Cell type and time point are not known. The genes are TRBV30 and TRBJ2-7; D perhaps matches TRBD1 (5 bases). The sequenced sample was PBMCs or a T cell subset sorted from them (not recorded which). Written as DNA, the CDR3 is TGTGCCTGGAGGCGAGACAGTAACTCCTACGAGCAGTACTTC. Amino acids: CAWRRDSNSYEQYF. The entire variable domain, with the rest obtained from reference TRBV30 and TRBJ2-7, is as follows: SQTIHQWPATLVQPVGSPLSLECTVEGTSNPNLYWYRQAAGRGLQLLFYSVGIGQISSEVPQNLSASRPQDRQFILSSKKLLLSDSGFYLCAWRRDSNSYEQYFGPGTRLTVT.